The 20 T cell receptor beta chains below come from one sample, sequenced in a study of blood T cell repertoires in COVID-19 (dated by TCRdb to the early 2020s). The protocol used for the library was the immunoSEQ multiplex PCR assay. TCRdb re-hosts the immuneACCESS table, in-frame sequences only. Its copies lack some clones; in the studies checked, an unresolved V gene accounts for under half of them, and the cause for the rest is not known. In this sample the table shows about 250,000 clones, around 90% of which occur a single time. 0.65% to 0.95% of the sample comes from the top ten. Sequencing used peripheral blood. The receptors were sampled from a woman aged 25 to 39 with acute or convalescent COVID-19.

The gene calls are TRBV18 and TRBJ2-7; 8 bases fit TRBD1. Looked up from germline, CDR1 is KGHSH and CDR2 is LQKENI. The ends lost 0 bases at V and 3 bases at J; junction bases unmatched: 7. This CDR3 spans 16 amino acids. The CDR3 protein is CASSPPGQGAIYEQYF. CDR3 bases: TGTGCCAGCTCACCACCGGGCCAGGGGGCAATCTACGAGCAGTACTTC.

The CDR3 here is CASSQGTTPMGYTF. CDR3 in DNA: TGTGCCAGCAGCCAAGGGACAACCCCTATGGGCTACACCTTC. This chain uses TRBV14 with TRBJ1-2, with a possible D match to TRBD1 (5 bases). Germline values: CDR1 SGHDN, CDR2 FVKESK. The CDR3 runs 14 residues. The V gene lost 1 base and the J gene lost 8 bases, with 14 bases spanning the gap.

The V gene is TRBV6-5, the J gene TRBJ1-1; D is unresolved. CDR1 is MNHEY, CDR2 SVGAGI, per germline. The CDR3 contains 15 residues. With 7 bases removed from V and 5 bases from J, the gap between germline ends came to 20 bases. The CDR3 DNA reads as TGTGCCAGCACCAATGACATTGTCCGAGGGACTGAAGCTTTCTTT. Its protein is CASTNDIVRGTEAFF.

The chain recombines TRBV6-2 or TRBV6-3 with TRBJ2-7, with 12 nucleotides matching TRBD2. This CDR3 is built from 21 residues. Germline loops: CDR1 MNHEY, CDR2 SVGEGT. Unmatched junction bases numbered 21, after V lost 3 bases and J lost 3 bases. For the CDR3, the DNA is TGTGCCAGCAGTTATACGGCTCAGGCTAGCGGGAGGGTGCGGAAGATCTACGAGCAGTACTTC. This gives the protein CASSYTAQASGRVRKIYEQYF.

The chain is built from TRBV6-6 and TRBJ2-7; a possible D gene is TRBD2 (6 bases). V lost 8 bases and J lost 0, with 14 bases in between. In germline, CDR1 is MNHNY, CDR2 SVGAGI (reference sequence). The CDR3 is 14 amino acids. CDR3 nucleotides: TGTGCCAGCCGGGGGTCCACCAGCTCCTACGAGCAGTACTTC. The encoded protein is CASRGSTSSYEQYF.

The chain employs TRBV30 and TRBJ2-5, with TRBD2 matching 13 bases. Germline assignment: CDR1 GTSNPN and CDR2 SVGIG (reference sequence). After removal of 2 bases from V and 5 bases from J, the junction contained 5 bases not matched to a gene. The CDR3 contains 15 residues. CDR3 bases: TGTGCCTGGAGTACGGGACTAGCGGGATTGGAGACCCAGTACTTC. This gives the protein CAWSTGLAGLETQYF.

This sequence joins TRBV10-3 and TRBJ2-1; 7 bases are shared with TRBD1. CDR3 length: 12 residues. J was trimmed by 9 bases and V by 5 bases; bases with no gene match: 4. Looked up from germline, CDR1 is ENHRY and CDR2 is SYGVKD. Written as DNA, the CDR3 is TGTGCCATCAGTATACAGGGGTTTGAGCAGTTCTTC. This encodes CAISIQGFEQFF.

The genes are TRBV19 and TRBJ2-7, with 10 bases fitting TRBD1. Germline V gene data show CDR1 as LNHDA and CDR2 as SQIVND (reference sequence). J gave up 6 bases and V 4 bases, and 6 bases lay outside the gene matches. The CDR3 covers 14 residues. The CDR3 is CASSTDRDRGEQYF. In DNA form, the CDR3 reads TGTGCCAGTAGTACCGACCGGGACAGGGGCGAGCAGTACTTC.

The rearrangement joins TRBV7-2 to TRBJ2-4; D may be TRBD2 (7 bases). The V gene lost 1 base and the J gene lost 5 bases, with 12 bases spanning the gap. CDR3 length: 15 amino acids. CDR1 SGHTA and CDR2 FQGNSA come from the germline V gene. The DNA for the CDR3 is TGTGCCAGCAGCTTAGGGGGGGGCCCTCAAAACATTCAGTACTTC. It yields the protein CASSLGGGPQNIQYF.

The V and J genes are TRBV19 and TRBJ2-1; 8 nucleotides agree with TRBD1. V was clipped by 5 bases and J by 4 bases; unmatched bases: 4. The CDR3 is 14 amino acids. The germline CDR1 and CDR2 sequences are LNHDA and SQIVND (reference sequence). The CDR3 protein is CASSSGGSYNEQFF. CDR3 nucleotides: TGTGCCAGTAGTTCAGGGGGCTCGTACAATGAGCAGTTCTTC. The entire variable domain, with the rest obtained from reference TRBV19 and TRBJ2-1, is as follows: DGGITQSPKYLFRKEGQNVTLSCEQNLNHDAMYWYRQDPGQGLRLIYYSQIVNDFQKGDIAEGYSVSREKKESFPLTVTSAQKNPTAFYLCASSSGGSYNEQFFGPGTRLTVL.

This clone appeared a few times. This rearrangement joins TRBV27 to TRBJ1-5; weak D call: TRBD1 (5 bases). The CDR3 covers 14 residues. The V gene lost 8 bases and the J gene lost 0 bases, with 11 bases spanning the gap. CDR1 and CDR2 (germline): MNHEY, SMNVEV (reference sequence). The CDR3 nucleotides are TGTGCCAGCCAGCGCACAGGTAGCAATCAGCCCCAGCATTTT. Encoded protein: CASQRTGSNQPQHF.

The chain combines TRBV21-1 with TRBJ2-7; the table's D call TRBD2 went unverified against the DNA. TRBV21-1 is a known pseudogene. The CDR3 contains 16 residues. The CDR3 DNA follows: TGTGCCAGCAGCAAAGGGAGGTTAATAGCCTCCTACGAGCAGTACTTC. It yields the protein CASSKGRLIASYEQYF.

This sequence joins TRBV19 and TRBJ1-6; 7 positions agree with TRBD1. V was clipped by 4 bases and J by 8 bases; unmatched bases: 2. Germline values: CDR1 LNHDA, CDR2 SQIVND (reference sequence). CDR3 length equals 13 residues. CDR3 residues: CASSRTGDSPLHF. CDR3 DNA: TGTGCCAGTAGTAGGACAGGAGATTCACCCCTCCACTTT.

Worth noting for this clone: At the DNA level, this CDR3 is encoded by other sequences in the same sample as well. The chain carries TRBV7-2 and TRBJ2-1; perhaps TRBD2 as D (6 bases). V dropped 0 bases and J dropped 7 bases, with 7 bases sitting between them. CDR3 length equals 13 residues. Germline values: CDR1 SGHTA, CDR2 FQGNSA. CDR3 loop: CASSLARGNEQFF. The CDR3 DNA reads TGTGCCAGCAGCTTAGCGCGGGGAAATGAGCAGTTCTTC.

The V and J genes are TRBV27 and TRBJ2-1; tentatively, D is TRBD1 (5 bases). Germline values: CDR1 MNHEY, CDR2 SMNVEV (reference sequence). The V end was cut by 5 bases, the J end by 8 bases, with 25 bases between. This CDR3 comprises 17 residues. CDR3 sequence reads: CASSLGNHRFVNDEQFF. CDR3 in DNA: TGTGCCAGCAGTCTAGGAAATCACAGGTTTGTCAACGATGAGCAGTTCTTC.

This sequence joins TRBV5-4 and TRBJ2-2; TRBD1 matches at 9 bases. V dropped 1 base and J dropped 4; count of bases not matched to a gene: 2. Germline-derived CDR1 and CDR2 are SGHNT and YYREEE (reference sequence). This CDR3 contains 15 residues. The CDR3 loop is CASSLKTGGTGELFF. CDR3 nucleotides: TGTGCCAGCAGCTTGAAGACAGGGGGCACCGGGGAGCTGTTTTTT.

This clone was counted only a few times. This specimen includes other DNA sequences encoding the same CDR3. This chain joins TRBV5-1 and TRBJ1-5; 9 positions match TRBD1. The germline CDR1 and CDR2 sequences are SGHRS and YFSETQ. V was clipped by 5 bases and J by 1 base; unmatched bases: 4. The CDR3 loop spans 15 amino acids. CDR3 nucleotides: TGCGCCAGCAGTCCCGGGACAGGGAGCAATCAGCCCCAGCATTTT. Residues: CASSPGTGSNQPQHF.

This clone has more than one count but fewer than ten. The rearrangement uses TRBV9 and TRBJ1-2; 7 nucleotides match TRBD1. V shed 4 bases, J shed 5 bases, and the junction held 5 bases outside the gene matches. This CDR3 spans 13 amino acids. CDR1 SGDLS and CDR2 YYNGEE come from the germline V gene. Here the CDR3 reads CASSPGQSYGYTF. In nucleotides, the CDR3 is TGTGCCAGCAGCCCGGGACAGAGTTATGGCTACACCTTC.

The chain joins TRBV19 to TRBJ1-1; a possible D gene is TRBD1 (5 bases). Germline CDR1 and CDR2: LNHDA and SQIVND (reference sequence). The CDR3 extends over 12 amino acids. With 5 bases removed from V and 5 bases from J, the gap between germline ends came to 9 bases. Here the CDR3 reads CASSFGGTEAFF. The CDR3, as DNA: TGTGCCAGTAGTTTCGGGGGGACTGAAGCTTTCTTT.

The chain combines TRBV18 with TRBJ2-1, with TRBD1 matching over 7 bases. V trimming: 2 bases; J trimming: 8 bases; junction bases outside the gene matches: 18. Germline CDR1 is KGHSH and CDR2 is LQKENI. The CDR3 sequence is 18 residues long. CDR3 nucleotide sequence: TGTGCCAGCTCACCAAGGGGTTTTCTGACAGGGAGTTTCGATGAGCAGTTCTTC. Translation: CASSPRGFLTGSFDEQFF.